This T cell receptor (beta chain) originates from a study of blood T cell repertoires in COVID-19. The CDR3 has 19 amino acids. In germline, CDR1 is MNHEY, CDR2 SVGEGT. Deletions cut 2 bases from V and 3 bases from J, with 23 bases between. Profiled with immunoSEQ multiplex PCR; TCRdb holds only in-frame clones, not every one. This table holds approximately 140,000 clones, roughly 84% found once. The sample comprised peripheral blood. This TCR came from a human donor in a cohort sampled during active COVID-19. The chain joins TRBV6-2 or TRBV6-3 to TRBJ2-1, with D perhaps TRBD2 (6 bases). The CDR3 DNA sequence: TGTGCCAGCAGTTACCCAGCGGGCTCCGCCGAGCGCTTCTACAATGAGCAGTTCTTC. Amino acids: CASSYPAGSAERFYNEQFF.